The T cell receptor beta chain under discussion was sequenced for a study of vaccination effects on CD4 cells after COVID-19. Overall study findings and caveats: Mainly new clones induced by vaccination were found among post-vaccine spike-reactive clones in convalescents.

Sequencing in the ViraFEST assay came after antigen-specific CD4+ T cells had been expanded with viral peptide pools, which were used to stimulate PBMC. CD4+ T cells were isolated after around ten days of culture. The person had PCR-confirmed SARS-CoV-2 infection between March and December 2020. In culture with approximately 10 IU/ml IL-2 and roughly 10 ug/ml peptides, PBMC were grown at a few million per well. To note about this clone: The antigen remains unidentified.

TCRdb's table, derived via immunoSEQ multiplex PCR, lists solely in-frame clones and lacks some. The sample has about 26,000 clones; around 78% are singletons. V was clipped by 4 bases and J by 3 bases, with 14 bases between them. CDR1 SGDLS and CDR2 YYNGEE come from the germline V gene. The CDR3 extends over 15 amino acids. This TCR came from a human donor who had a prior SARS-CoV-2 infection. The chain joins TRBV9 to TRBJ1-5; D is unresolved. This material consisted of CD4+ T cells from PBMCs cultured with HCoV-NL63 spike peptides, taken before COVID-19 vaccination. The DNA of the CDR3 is TGTGCCAGCAGCCCGGGGTTTTTTGACAATCAGCCCCAGCATTTT. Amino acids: CASSPGFFDNQPQHF.